The clone carrying this TCR beta chain was counted between two and nine times. Its target is unknown. This specimen comes from a study of T cells in Graves' hyperthyroidism and ophthalmopathy. Study information: Peripheral blood was taken when the disease was first diagnosed, before any treatment began.

This CDR3 comprises 15 residues. The trim removed 0 bases at V and 6 bases at J, leaving 6 bases unmatched. The germline V gene encodes CDR1 SGHDN and CDR2 FVKESK. The source of the PBMCs was less than 12 ml of fresh peripheral blood. Amplification yielded TCR beta CDR3 regions, with RNA transcripts as the source. With the HTBI primer set, the TCR CDR3 went through a first round of RT-PCR. Each CDR3 protein gets one entry after TCRdb re-called the multiplex PCR reads with MiXCR. The sample consists of hundreds of thousands of distinct CDR3 sequences, approximately 40% of them appearing once. Overall study findings and caveats: Ophthalmopathy was told apart from stable hyperthyroidism by a 13 V-J model. Peripheral blood also featured most of the thyroid clonotypes expanded above 0.001.

The chain links TRBV14 to TRBJ2-7; the match to TRBD1 covers 9 bases. The sequence derives from a man younger than 35 with Graves' hyperthyroidism. Sequenced: blood. The CDR3 loop is CASSQDDRGNGEQYF. CDR3 nucleotide sequence: TGTGCCAGCAGCCAAGATGACAGGGGGAACGGCGAGCAGTACTTC.